This T cell receptor (beta chain) came from a study of cytomegalovirus exposure and HLA in healthy donors (dated 2017 in TCRdb). Regarding the research as a whole: In an earlier analysis of about 560 of the donors, 276 Gb of sequence data and approximately 100 million unique TCR beta sequences from 180 million or so T cells were reported. Among around 400 genotyped donors of the cohort, an average of about 220,000 unique TCR beta nucleotide sequences was sequenced per donor, of which about 19% were non-productive. Every discovery cohort repertoire had been produced on one sequencing platform. In an earlier analysis of 587 of the donors, high-throughput TCR beta sequencing was used to judge whether each TCR beta V gene segment behaved as functional or pseudogenic. A separate validation cohort of 100 to 150 different subjects was used in addition to the 666-subject first cohort. HLA typing included class I and class II loci at four-digit resolution. The study used immunosequencing to profile the T cell repertoires of more than 650 subjects and linked those repertoires to cytomegalovirus serostatus. Of the roughly 400 genotyped donors, roughly 80% fell in the genetic ancestry cluster associated with self-reported Caucasian donors. The study aimed to test whether signatures of past pathogen exposure could be identified by cataloging public T cell receptors. A later analysis re-analyzed previously published TCR beta repertoires from 500 to 700 donors and added high-resolution HLA genotyping to study TCR occurrence patterns. Typing coverage differed by locus: A, B, C, DRB1 and DQB1 were typed in about 620-630 donors, DQA1 in about 510, DPA1 in around 580, and DPB1 in around 440. Alongside the repertoire data, information on donor age, sex, ethnicity and CMV serostatus was compiled. Around 320 gigabases of sequencing data and tens of millions of unique TCR sequences were included in an early release covering about 620 HLA-typed donors. A later genetic analysis took genome-wide SNP genotypes for 398 of the 666 donors and used that subset as a discovery cohort. Rather than using new phenotypic data, the later analysis identified candidate immune exposures from TCR beta sequences and from how often those sequences occurred across donors. Four to six DR-DQ haplotypes were handled as single units for association and clustering, since linkage in the cohort was strong. To predict cytomegalovirus infection status, the study combined high-throughput TCR immunosequencing, statistical association of individual TCRs with disease status, and machine learning. What the work shows at the level of the full study, not this receptor alone: Three of the identified cytomegalovirus-associated TCR beta chains were confirmed in vitro to be specific for cytomegalovirus antigens. Assigning TCR associations to individual alleles was difficult when HLA alleles, especially DR and DQ, strongly co-occurred. The cohort was sequenced for TCR beta chains only, and without alpha or paired-chain data the features that could be detected were limited. Specific HLA alleles were associated with roughly 17,000 TCR beta sequences at a false discovery rate of 0.05 in a later analysis. According to the authors, the approach could potentially be generalized to other disease states and immunological phenotypes. Immune exposure information for the cohort was limited to CMV serostatus. While some public TCRs were present in many individuals, most TCR sequences turned up only very rarely across donors. In a later analysis, TCR association rates were found to vary across HLA loci, with the most associated TCRs seen for DRB1 alleles and the fewest for HLA-C alleles. HLA typing was unavailable for some donors at each locus, so association tests used only the typed subset. In a later analysis, HLA-associated TCR beta chains were found to be more clonally expanded and to have lower generation probabilities than equally common non-associated chains. Because counts were too low, approximately 18 rarely observed V segments, including chromosome 9 orphons, were excluded from the earlier analysis of about 500 of the donors. Most CMV-associated TCR beta chains appeared to be HLA-restricted in a later analysis, and the HLA associations seemed to be driven largely by CMV exposure. The study gave a list of 150 to 200 TCR beta chains associated with cytomegalovirus. Linkage disequilibrium might explain the correlated functional status among segregating V segments, but an unknown experimental factor could not be excluded. A later genetic analysis reported fewer N-insertions in productive TCRs among donors in an Asian-associated ancestry cluster than the roughly 620-donor mean. According to a later analysis, parvovirus B19, influenza, CMV and Epstein-Barr virus appeared linked to several top co-occurrence clusters. In both the original and validation cohorts, the classifier was reported to diagnose cytomegalovirus status with high specificity and sensitivity. An association between a missense DCLRE1C variant and V-gene and J-gene trimming of TCR beta chains was found in a later genetic analysis and replicated in an independent cohort. Broadly in line with IMGT annotations, most TCR beta V segments showed up in productive rearrangements about 87% or about 30% of the time in an earlier analysis of approximately 640 of the donors. A further reported finding was that TCR beta sequences accurately predicted the HLA-A and HLA-B alleles for most subjects in the first cohort. A cluster of highly shared sequence variants was judged likely to be a technical artifact of the sequencing pipeline. Sequencing depth was assumed to be roughly uniform across donors in the presence/absence analyses, though that assumption may not hold.

The cohort comprised some 680 healthy bone marrow donors. At the time of sampling, all cohort members were nominally healthy, though unrecorded immune exposures were likely present. The donor was CMV seronegative and was included in the group of hundreds of seronegative cohort members. A peripheral blood sample was provided by each donor, and peripheral blood mononuclear cells were used for TCR beta sequencing. The Qiagen DNeasy Blood Extraction Kit was used to extract genomic DNA from the blood cell samples. To prepare the library, the immunoSEQ multiplex PCR assay was applied. For the multiplex PCR, a mixture combining 60 forward primers for TCR Vbeta segments and 13 reverse primers for TCR Jbeta segments was used. The CDR3 region of rearranged TCR beta genes was amplified from genomic DNA by a multiplex PCR assay. Amplified TCR beta libraries were sequenced as 87-base-pair reads on the Illumina HiSeq System. Regarding the original processing steps: In a later analysis, tens of millions of unique TCR beta chains were counted across the 650 to 750 repertoires, and roughly 11 million of these chains were shared by at least two donors. Raw reads were error-corrected and collapsed into unique sequences with a nearest-neighbor algorithm that merged closely related sequences to remove PCR and sequencing errors. V, D and J gene segments were assigned by aligning CDR3 sequences to IMGT reference sequences. Each retained sequence needed at least a six-nucleotide match to both a V gene segment and a J gene segment. A rearrangement counted as productive if the CDR3 had no stop codons and remained in frame with V and J, and every other rearrangement counted as non-productive. CDR3 was defined according to IMGT convention as the region running from the second conserved V-encoded cysteine to the conserved J-encoded phenylalanine. Sequences without an unambiguous match to a single V gene segment were excluded from the earlier analysis of approximately 600 of the donors. In an earlier analysis of 587 of the donors, a V segment was called functional when productive rearrangements were above 56.7%, and segregating when the standard deviation between donors exceeded 5%. To diagnose cytomegalovirus status from the catalog of TCR beta chain sequences, a statistical classification framework was built. A later analysis assigned V and J genes by comparing TCR nucleotide sequences with IMGT/GENE-DB human TR gene sequences. In a later analysis, CDR3 sequences and most-parsimonious VDJ recombination scenarios were assigned using the TCRdist pipeline. In a later analysis, every TCR beta chain was defined by the combination of its CDR3 amino acid sequence and its V-gene family, and reads without a unique V-gene family were dropped. In a later analysis, approximately 640 highly shared, low-generation-probability nucleotide sequences were removed to address suspected cross-contamination and a sequencing artifact. In a later analysis, a clonal expansion index was calculated for each public chain from normalized within-repertoire ranks of inferred template counts. In a later analysis, generation probabilities were computed using a VDJ recombination model fitted to out-of-frame rearrangements, and the results were checked against IGoR. A later analysis scored TCR-TCR, TCR-HLA and TCR-CMV co-occurrence with hypergeometric tests, applying a repertoire-size bias correction to TCR pairs. To estimate false discovery rates, a later analysis permuted the HLA or CMV assignments 20 times. In a later analysis, co-occurring TCRs were grouped using DBSCAN, with TCRdist sequence similarity added in when clustering inside HLA-allele-positive subsets. Repertoires with fewer than 30,000 or more than 120,000 public chains were left out of co-occurrence clustering, as were five repertoires with anomalous nucleotide sharing. The table comes from immuneACCESS by way of TCRdb, which keeps in-frame sequences with V and J called. Part of the clones is missing from these tables; in studies checked, under half for an unresolved V gene and the rest for unknown reasons. That table supplies the V and J calls and clone size; D and trimming were determined from the DNA. The table for this sample lists 120,000 or so clones; more than 75% of them were counted only once. The top ten constitute about 1.7% of the sample.

On this clone itself: No antigen is known for it. It has no much larger one-base neighbor in the sample; base qualities were not kept.

The sequence was collected from a man aged 18 to 35 in good health and CMV-seronegative. The sample comprised PBMCs.

The DNA is as follows: TGTGCCAGCAGCTGGACTAGCGGGGGGTCTAACGAGCAGTACTTC. Translated, this is CASSWTSGGSNEQYF. This receptor chain uses TRBV11-2 and TRBJ2-7; 14 bases in the middle match TRBD2. V trim: 4 bases; J trim: 5 bases; unmatched bases: 4. The germline V gene specifies SGHAT as CDR1 and FQNNGV as CDR2. Including the terminal cysteine and phenylalanine, the CDR3 comprises 15 residues. Solely the CDR3 DNA is kept, with 45 bases framed from the first base.